Presented here are 26 T cell receptor beta chains from one specimen sequenced in a study of blood T cell repertoires in COVID-19. This table comes from immunoSEQ multiplex PCR, and its TCRdb copy is limited to in-frame clones, with some not included. The top ten clones hold 2.5% to 3.5% of a sample with 240,000 or so clones, around 88% of them seen once. The specimen sequenced was PBMCs or T cells enriched from blood (not recorded which). These receptors came from a woman between 40 and 50 years old with acute COVID-19.

The table lists this clone with a count of one. This chain uses TRBV15 with TRBJ1-1; TRBD1 is a possible D gene (5 bases). The CDR3 is 12 residues long. The germline gives CDR1 LNHNV, CDR2 YYDKDF (reference sequence). V was pared by 5 bases and J by 3 bases, with 7 bases between. In DNA form, the CDR3 reads TGTGCCACCAGCCGGGGGGACACTGAAGCTTTCTTT. Translated, it gives CATSRGDTEAFF.

The CDR3 nucleotides read TGTGCCATCAGAACAGGATCGACCGGGGAGCTGTTTTTT. The encoded protein is CAIRTGSTGELFF. This chain uses TRBV10-3 with TRBJ2-2, with D possibly being TRBD1 (5 bases). CDR1 is ENHRY, CDR2 SYGVKD, per germline. There are 13 residues in the CDR3. V lost 6 bases and J lost 5, with 10 bases in between.

Only one count was recorded for this clone. In DNA form, the CDR3 reads TGTGCCAGCAGCCCATCGGGGACAGGCGATCAGCCCCAGCATTTT. Translation gives CASSPSGTGDQPQHF. This chain connects TRBV7-8 to TRBJ1-5, with TRBD1 matching 8 bases. The germline V gene has CDR1 SGHVS and CDR2 FQNEAQ. CDR3 size: 15 residues. The V and J ends lost 5 bases and 5 bases, in that order; junction bases with no gene match: 8.

The chain combines TRBV24-1 with TRBJ2-2; D is undetermined. This CDR3 region has 15 residues. Germline V gene lookup returns CDR1 KGHDR and CDR2 SFDVKD. V was shortened by 3 bases and J by 1 base, with 8 bases between the two germline ends. The CDR3: CATSDSVGNTGELFF. DNA for the CDR3: TGTGCCACCAGTGATAGTGTCGGGAACACCGGGGAGCTGTTTTTT.

The chain employs TRBV11-2 and TRBJ2-7; tentatively, D is TRBD1 (5 bases). This CDR3 has 16 amino acids. Germline loops: CDR1 SGHAT, CDR2 FQNNGV. The V gene lost 5 bases and the J gene lost 1 base, with 18 bases spanning the gap. The CDR3 loop is CASSTLRGGRSYEQYF. The CDR3 DNA sequence: TGTGCCAGCAGCACCCTTAGGGGCGGCAGATCCTACGAGCAGTACTTC.

This clone was found once. The rearrangement joins TRBV29-1 to TRBJ1-2; 7 nucleotides line up with TRBD1. CDR1 SQVTM and CDR2 ANQGSEA come from the germline V gene. The CDR3 length is 12 residues. V lost 6 bases and J lost 5; bases outside the gene matches: 6. Here the CDR3 reads CSVGGTAYGYTF. The CDR3 DNA is TGCAGCGTCGGCGGGACAGCATATGGCTACACCTTC.

The rearrangement joins TRBV11-3 to TRBJ1-1; 8 bases align to TRBD1. The germline CDR1 and CDR2 sequences are SGHNT and YENEEA. V lost 4 bases, J lost 4 bases, and 5 bases stayed unmatched. The CDR3 covers 14 residues. The CDR3 nucleotides are TGTGCCAGCAGCTCTCGCACAGGGGGCACTGAAGCTTTCTTT. It encodes CASSSRTGGTEAFF.

CDR3 sequence: CASSEGGRGYGYTF. CDR3 nucleotide sequence: TGTGCCAGCAGTGAAGGGGGCAGGGGCTATGGCTACACCTTC. The chain links TRBV2 to TRBJ1-2, with D possibly matching TRBD1 (6 bases). V was cut by 1 base and J by 4 bases, with 10 bases left in between. The length of the CDR3 is 14 residues. CDR1 and CDR2 from the germline V gene are SNHLY and FYNNEI.

This chain joins TRBV4-2 and TRBJ2-7; 10 bases align to TRBD2. The CDR3 is made up of 17 amino acids. J was trimmed by 3 bases and V by 2 bases; bases with no gene match: 10. CDR1 and CDR2 (germline): LGHNA, YNFKEQ. The CDR3 sequence is CASSQPRASGSGYEQYF. The CDR3 coding sequence is TGTGCCAGCAGCCAACCTCGGGCTAGCGGGAGTGGCTACGAGCAGTACTTC.

This clone was seen just once. J is TRBJ2-2 and V is TRBV5-1; TRBD1 aligns across 7 bases. Trimming cost V 4 bases and J 0 bases; bases outside gene matches: 9. This CDR3 region has 17 residues. Germline-derived CDR1 and CDR2 are SGHRS and YFSETQ. The CDR3 region is CASSPTGDGPNTGELFF. As DNA, the CDR3 is TGCGCCAGCAGCCCTACAGGGGATGGGCCGAACACCGGGGAGCTGTTTTTT.

The V and J genes are TRBV18 and TRBJ2-3; a possible D gene is TRBD1 (6 bases). The CDR3 runs 17 residues. V lost 5 bases and J lost 5, with 23 bases in between. The germline CDR1 and CDR2 sequences are KGHSH and LQKENI. This CDR3 is CASSTPGTSGDQDTQYF. The DNA of the CDR3 is TGTGCCAGCTCAACCCCCGGGACATCCGGCGACCAAGATACGCAGTATTTT.

This rearrangement joins TRBV6-1 to TRBJ2-7; 7 bases align to TRBD1. Germline CDR1 reads MNHNS; CDR2 reads SASEGT. J lost 7 bases, V lost 2 bases, and 5 bases had no gene match. The CDR3 has 13 residues. As DNA, the CDR3 is TGTGCCAGCAGTGAAACGACAGGGACGGAGCAGTACTTC. Translation: CASSETTGTEQYF.

CDR3 sequence: CASSLSAENSPLHF. As DNA, the CDR3 is TGTGCCAGCAGCTTAAGTGCAGAAAATTCACCCCTCCACTTT. The V and J genes are TRBV7-9 and TRBJ1-6; D not certain. The CDR3 runs 14 residues. The germline V gene has CDR1 SEHNR and CDR2 FQNEAQ (reference sequence). The V end lost 2 bases, the J end lost 7 bases, and 9 bases lay between the germline ends.

Here the CDR3 DNA reads TGTGCCAGTGGACTTTCGCGCAATCAGCCCCAGCATTTT. Amino acid sequence: CASGLSRNQPQHF. The chain uses TRBV6-5 and TRBJ1-5; D gene uncertain. The length of the CDR3 is 13 residues. Germline V gene lookup returns CDR1 MNHEY and CDR2 SVGAGI. V gave up 9 bases and J gave up 2 bases, with 11 bases separating them.

The chain couples TRBV7-3 to TRBJ2-5, with 10 bases that match TRBD2. The length of the CDR3 is 14 residues. Per the germline V gene, CDR1 is SGHTA and CDR2 is FQGTGA. V shed 6 bases, J shed 7 bases, and the junction held 8 bases outside the gene matches. CDR3 amino acids: CASSPGLADLTQYF. The CDR3 bases are TGTGCCAGCAGTCCCGGACTAGCGGATCTGACCCAGTACTTC.

The rearrangement uses TRBV18 and TRBJ2-5; TRBD1 aligns across 9 bases. The V gene's germline CDR1 is KGHSH and CDR2 LQKENI. The V gene end was trimmed by 1 base and the J gene end by 1 base; junction bases not matched to a gene: 1. The CDR3 is 15 residues long. The CDR3 DNA is TGTGCCAGCTCACCACGGGACAGGGTCCAAGAGACCCAGTACTTC. This encodes CASSPRDRVQETQYF.

The chain joins TRBV4-1 to TRBJ2-7, with TRBD2 matching 8 bases. The J segment lost 4 bases and the V segment lost 8 bases, leaving 7 bases of the junction unmatched. Germline lookup yields CDR1 MGHRA and CDR2 YSYEKL. The CDR3 loop spans 13 amino acids. The CDR3: CASALAEKYEQYF. CDR3 in DNA: TGCGCCAGCGCACTAGCGGAGAAATACGAGCAGTACTTC.

The CDR3 spells CASSQVSGRAWGGELFF. The CDR3 coding sequence is TGTGCCAGTAGTCAAGTTAGCGGGAGGGCCTGGGGCGGGGAGCTGTTTTTT. The rearrangement links TRBV19 to TRBJ2-2; 11 nucleotides match TRBD2. Trimming at V came to 5 bases and at J to 7 bases, leaving 12 bases not matched to a gene. Per germline, CDR1 LNHDA and CDR2 SQIVND (reference sequence). The CDR3 sequence is 17 residues long.

The V gene is TRBV5-6, the J gene TRBJ2-7; D perhaps matches TRBD1 (6 bases). This CDR3 comprises 14 residues. Germline V gene data show CDR1 as SGHDT and CDR2 as YYEEEE. Trimming left V 4 bases short and J 0 bases short, with 11 bases between. DNA for the CDR3: TGTGCCAGCAGCCTTATCAGGGGCTCCTACGAGCAGTACTTC. It yields the protein CASSLIRGSYEQYF.

This chain uses TRBV18 with TRBJ2-7; TRBD2 agrees at 7 bases. V lost 2 bases, J lost 4 bases, and 11 bases stayed unmatched. Looked up from germline, CDR1 is KGHSH and CDR2 is LQKENI. This CDR3 region has 16 residues. CDR3 residues: CASSPYGSREIYEQYF. In nucleotides, the CDR3 is TGTGCCAGCTCACCATATGGGTCGCGGGAGATATACGAGCAGTACTTC.

As to this clone: A read error may produce the germline difference seen at one junction end. This sequence joins TRBV6-5 and TRBJ2-7; D perhaps matches TRBD2 (5 bases). The CDR3 covers 13 residues. Germline lookup yields CDR1 MNHEY and CDR2 SVGAGI. The CDR3 spells CASSLLIGERKSF. CDR3 in DNA: TGTGCCAGCAGCCTCCTCATCGGGGAAAGGAAGTCCTTC.

This chain joins TRBV6-5 and TRBJ2-5; 7 bases align to TRBD2. The J segment lost 3 bases and the V segment lost 0 bases, leaving 4 bases of the junction unmatched. CDR1 is MNHEY, CDR2 SVGAGI, per germline. There are 15 residues in the CDR3. In nucleotides, the CDR3 is TGTGCCAGCAGTTACTCTGCGGGAGCTGAAGAGACCCAGTACTTC. Protein: CASSYSAGAEETQYF.

The chain recombines TRBV11-2 with TRBJ2-1; TRBD2 is a possible D gene (5 bases). Trimming cost V 5 bases and J 9 bases, with 20 bases left between them. Germline CDR1 reads SGHAT; CDR2 reads FQNNGV. This CDR3 comprises 15 residues. This chain's CDR3 is CASSILEPLRGEQFF. The CDR3 DNA follows: TGTGCCAGCAGCATACTAGAGCCCCTTCGTGGTGAGCAGTTCTTC.

The J gene is TRBJ2-1, the V gene TRBV10-1, with TRBD2 identical over 7 bases. V lost 2 bases and J lost 12; bases outside the gene matches: 7. This CDR3 has 13 amino acids. Germline assignment: CDR1 WNHNN and CDR2 SYGVQD (reference sequence). DNA of the CDR3: TGCGCCAGCAGTGAGATGGTAGCGGGCGCGCAGTTCTTC. It is translated as CASSEMVAGAQFF.

The gene calls are TRBV5-1 and TRBJ2-7; TRBD2 aligns across 9 bases. CDR1 is SGHRS, CDR2 YFSETQ, per germline. The V segment lost 3 bases and the J segment 6 bases; nucleotides outside the gene matches: 19. The CDR3 runs to 18 residues. CDR3 sequence reads: CASSSDPAYRAGGSEQYF. CDR3 in DNA: TGCGCCAGCAGCTCCGATCCGGCCTACCGAGCGGGAGGTAGCGAGCAGTACTTC. Full variable domain (remainder filled in from reference TRBV5-1 and TRBJ2-7): KAGVTQTPRYLIKTRGQQVTLSCSPISGHRSVSWYQQTPGQGLQFLFEYFSETQRNKGNFPGRFSGRQFSNSRSEMNVSTLELGDSALYLCASSSDPAYRAGGSEQYFGPGTRLTVT.

The chain uses TRBV20-1 and TRBJ2-1, with TRBD1 matching over 8 bases. This CDR3 has 14 residues. V lost 3 bases and J lost 8; bases outside the gene matches: 9. Germline-derived CDR1 and CDR2 are DFQATT and SNEGSKA (reference sequence). The CDR3 region is CSASSDRAGYEQFF. The CDR3, as DNA: TGCAGTGCTAGTTCGGACAGGGCCGGTTATGAGCAGTTCTTC.